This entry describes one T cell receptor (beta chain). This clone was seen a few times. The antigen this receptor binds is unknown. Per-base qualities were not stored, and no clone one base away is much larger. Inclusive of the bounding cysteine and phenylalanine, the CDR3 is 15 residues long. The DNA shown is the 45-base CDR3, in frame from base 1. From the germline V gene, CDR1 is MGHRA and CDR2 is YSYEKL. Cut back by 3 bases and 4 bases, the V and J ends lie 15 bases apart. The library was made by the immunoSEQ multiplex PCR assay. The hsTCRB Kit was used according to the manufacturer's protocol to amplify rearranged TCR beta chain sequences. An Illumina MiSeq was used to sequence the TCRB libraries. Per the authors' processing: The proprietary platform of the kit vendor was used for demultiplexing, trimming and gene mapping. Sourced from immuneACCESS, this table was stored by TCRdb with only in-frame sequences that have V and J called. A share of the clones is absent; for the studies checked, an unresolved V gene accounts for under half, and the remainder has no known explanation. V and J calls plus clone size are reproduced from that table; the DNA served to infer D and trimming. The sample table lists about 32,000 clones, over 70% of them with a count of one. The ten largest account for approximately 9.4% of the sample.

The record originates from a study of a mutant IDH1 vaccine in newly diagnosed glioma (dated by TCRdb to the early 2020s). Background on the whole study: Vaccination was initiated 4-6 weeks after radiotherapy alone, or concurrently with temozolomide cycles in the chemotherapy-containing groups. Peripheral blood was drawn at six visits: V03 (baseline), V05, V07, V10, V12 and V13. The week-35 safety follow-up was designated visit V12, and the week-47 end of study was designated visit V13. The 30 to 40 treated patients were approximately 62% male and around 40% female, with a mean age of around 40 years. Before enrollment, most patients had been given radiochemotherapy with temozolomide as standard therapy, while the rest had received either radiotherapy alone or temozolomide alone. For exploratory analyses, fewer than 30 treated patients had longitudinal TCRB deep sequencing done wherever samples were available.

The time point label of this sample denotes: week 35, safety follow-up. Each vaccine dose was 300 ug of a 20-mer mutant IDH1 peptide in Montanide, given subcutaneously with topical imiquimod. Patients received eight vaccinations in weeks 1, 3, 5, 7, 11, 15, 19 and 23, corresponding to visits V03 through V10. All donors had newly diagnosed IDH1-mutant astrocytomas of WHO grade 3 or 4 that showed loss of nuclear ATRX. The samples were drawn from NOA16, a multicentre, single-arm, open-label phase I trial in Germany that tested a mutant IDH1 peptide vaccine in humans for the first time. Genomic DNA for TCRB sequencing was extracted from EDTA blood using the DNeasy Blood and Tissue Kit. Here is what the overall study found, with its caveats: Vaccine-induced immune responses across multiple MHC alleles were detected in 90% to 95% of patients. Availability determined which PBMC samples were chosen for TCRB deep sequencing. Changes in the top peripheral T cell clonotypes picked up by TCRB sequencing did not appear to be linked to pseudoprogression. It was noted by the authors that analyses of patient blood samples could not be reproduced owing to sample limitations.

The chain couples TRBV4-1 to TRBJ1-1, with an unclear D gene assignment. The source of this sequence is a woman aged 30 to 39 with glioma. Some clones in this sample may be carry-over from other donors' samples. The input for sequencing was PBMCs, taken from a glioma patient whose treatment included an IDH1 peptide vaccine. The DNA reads TGCGCCAGCAGCCAGCCAGACACGCTGGGCACTGAAGCTTTCTTT. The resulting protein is CASSQPDTLGTEAFF.